This T cell receptor (beta chain) was profiled in a study of blood T cell repertoires in COVID-19. CDR1 and CDR2 (germline): SNHLY, FYNNEI. The CDR3 covers 15 residues. V was cut by 6 bases and J by 3 bases, with 18 bases left in between. Per the original methods: Amplification from reference gene primers served as the basis for estimated nucleated cell counts. Profiling relied on immunoSEQ multiplex PCR, and the TCRdb table lists in-frame clones only, not all of them. Clone size and the V and J calls come from that table; the DNA yielded D and trimming. Among 300,000 or so clones, more than 70% were seen once, and the ten largest hold 5% to 7%.

The rearrangement uses TRBV2 and TRBJ2-7; no clear D. This clonotype originated in a man aged 18 to 29 who had recovered from COVID-19. Sequencing was done on a sample of peripheral blood. The CDR3 nucleotides are TGTGCCAGCAGCGCCCGAGTCATCCCCGTCTACGAGCAGTACTTC. Protein product: CASSARVIPVYEQYF.